This TCR beta chain was profiled in a study of blood T cell repertoires in COVID-19 (TCRdb year 2020). Study-level background: The collaborator samples originated in the United States, Italy and Spain and spanned the acute and convalescent phases of COVID-19. Samples came from the ongoing ImmuneRACE study (first 160 participants) plus 1,254 subjects from 6 global collaborators. HLA class I and class II types, where available, came from metadata supplied by the sample provider rather than from assay-based typing. The repertoires were released in a freely available public database meant as a resource for research on the immune response to SARS-CoV-2. The prospective study material was composed of cDNA or gDNA derived from T cells, B-cell-depleted T cells, or PBMCs. Nearly every sample came with metadata listing a de-identified subject ID, COVID-19 status, age in years and sex. The dataset comprised deeply sampled blood TCRbeta repertoires from subjects exposed to, actively infected with, or recovered from COVID-19. General conclusions and limits of the study: Clinical and demographic metadata were provided uncurated, with the amount varying by source and participant.

The immunoSEQ Assay, a bias-controlled multiplex PCR, was used to amplify TCRbeta CDR3 regions from genomic DNA. Turning to the authors' computational methods: Nucleated cell counts per sample were estimated from amplification of reference gene primers within the assay. To quantify the absolute abundance of each unique TCRbeta CDR3 rearrangement, sequence reads were collapsed and filtered. Productive Simpson clonality was computed per sample as the square root of Simpson's diversity index over productive rearrangements. The source is immuneACCESS, and TCRdb retained only in-frame sequences with V and J called. Part of the clones is not carried over; for the studies checked, unresolved V genes explain less than half of this, and the remainder is unexplained. V and J calls plus clone size are reproduced from that table; the DNA served to infer D and trimming. Present in this sample are some 100,000 clones, 85% of which were seen just once. The top ten clones comprise roughly 13% of the sample.

Turning to this clone: The specificity of this receptor is unknown. Per-base qualities were not stored, and no clone one base away is much larger.

Collaborating institutions collected whole blood in K2EDTA tubes following their own protocols. Collaborator samples were shipped for TCRbeta analysis as frozen whole blood, isolated PBMCs, or DNA extracted from either sample type. Inclusive of the bounding cysteine and phenylalanine, the CDR3 is 14 residues long. Of the read, only the CDR3 DNA is kept; its 42 bases are in frame from base 1. As encoded in the germline V gene, CDR1 is KGHDR while CDR2 is SFDVKD. V loses 3 bases at its end and J loses 6 bases; junction bases beyond the gene matches: 3. The sequencing sample was made of peripheral blood. This sequence uses TRBV24-1 and TRBJ1-2; TRBD1 aligns with 10 central bases. The receptor comes from a man aged 50 to 59 with active or convalescent COVID-19. In nucleotides, the sequence is TGTGCCACCAGTGATCCCGACAGGGGGCATGGCTACACCTTC. Translated, it gives CATSDPDRGHGYTF.